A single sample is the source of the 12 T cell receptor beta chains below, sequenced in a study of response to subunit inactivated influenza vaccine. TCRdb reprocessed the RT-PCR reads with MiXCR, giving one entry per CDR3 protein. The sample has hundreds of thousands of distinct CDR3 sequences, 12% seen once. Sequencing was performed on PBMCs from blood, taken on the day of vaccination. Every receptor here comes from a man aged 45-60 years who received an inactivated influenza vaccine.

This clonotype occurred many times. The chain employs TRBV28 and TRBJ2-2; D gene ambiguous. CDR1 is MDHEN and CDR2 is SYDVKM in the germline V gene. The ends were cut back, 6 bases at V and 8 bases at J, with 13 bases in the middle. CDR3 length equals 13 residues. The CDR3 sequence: CASSPILAGELFF. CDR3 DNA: TGTGCCAGCAGCCCTATTTTGGCGGGGGAGCTGTTTTTT.

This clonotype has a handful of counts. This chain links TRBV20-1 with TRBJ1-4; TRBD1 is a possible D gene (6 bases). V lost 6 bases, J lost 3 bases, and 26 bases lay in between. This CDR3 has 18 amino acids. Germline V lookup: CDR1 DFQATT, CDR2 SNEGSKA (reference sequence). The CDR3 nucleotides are TGCAGTGCAACCCTCCGGGACGGAAGGAGGGGGGCTAATGAAAAACTGTTTTTT. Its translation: CSATLRDGRRGANEKLFF.

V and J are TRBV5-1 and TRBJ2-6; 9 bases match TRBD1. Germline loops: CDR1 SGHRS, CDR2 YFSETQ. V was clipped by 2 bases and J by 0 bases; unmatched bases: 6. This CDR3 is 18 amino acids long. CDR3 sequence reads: CASSLPGTGRSGANVLTF. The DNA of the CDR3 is TGCGCCAGCAGCTTACCTGGGACAGGGCGCTCTGGGGCCAACGTCCTGACTTTC. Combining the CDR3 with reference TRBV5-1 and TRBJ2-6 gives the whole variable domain KAGVTQTPRYLIKTRGQQVTLSCSPISGHRSVSWYQQTPGQGLQFLFEYFSETQRNKGNFPGRFSGRQFSNSRSEMNVSTLELGDSALYLCASSLPGTGRSGANVLTFGAGSRLTVL.

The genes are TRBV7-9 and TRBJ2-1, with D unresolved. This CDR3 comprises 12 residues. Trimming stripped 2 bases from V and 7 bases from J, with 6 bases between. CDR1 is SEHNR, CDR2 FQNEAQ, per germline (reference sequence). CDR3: CASSLWENEQFF. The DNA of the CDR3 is TGTGCCAGCAGCTTATGGGAAAATGAGCAGTTCTTC.

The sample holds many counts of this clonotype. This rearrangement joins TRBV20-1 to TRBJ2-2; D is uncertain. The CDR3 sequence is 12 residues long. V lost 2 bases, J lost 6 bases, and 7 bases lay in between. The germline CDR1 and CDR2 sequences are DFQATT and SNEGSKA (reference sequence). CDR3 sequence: CSARRSAGELFF. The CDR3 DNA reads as TGCAGTGCTAGAAGGTCGGCCGGGGAGCTGTTTTTT.

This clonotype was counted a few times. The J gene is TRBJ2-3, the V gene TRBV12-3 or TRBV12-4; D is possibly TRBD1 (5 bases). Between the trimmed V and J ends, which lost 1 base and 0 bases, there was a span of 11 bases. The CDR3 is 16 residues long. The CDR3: CASSLDRGPSTDTQYF. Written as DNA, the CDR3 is TGTGCCAGCAGTTTAGATAGGGGCCCTAGCACAGATACGCAGTATTTT.

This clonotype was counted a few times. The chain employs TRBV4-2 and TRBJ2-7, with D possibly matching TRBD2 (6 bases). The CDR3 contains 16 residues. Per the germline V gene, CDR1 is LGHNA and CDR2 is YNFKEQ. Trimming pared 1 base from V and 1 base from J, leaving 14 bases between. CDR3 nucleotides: TGTGCCAGCAGCCAAGTATGGGACTCGGAGTCCTACGAGCAGTACTTC. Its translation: CASSQVWDSESYEQYF.

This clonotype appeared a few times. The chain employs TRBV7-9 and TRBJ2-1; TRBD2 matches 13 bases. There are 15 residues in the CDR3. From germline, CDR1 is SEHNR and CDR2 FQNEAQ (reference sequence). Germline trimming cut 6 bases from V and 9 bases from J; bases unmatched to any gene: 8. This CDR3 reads CASSTLAGGLSEQFF. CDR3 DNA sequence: TGTGCCAGCAGTACACTAGCGGGAGGGCTATCTGAGCAGTTCTTC.

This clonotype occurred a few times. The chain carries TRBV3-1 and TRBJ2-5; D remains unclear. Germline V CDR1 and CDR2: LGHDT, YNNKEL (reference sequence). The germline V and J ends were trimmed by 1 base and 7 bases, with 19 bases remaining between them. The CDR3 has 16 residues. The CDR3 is CASSQGVRLASGTQYF. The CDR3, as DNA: TGTGCCAGCAGCCAAGGAGTGAGGCTGGCGTCGGGGACCCAGTACTTC.

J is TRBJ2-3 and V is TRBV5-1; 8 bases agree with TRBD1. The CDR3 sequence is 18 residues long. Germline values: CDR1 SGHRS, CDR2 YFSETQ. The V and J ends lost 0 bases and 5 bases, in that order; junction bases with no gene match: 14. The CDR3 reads CASSLAWYRGVFGDTQYF. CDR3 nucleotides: TGCGCCAGCAGCTTGGCCTGGTACAGGGGGGTCTTTGGAGATACGCAGTATTTT.

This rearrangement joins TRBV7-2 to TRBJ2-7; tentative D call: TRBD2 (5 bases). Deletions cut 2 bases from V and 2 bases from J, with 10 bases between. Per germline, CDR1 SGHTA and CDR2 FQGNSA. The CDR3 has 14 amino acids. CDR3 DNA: TGTGCCAGCAGCTTAAGGCGGGTCCCCTACGAGCAGTACTTC. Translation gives CASSLRRVPYEQYF.

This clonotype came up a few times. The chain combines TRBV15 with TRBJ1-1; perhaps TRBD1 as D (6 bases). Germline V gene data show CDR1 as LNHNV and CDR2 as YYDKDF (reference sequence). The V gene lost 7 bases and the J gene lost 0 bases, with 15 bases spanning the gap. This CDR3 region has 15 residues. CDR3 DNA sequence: TGTGCCACCACGCCTAGGACAGCCTTGAACACTGAAGCTTTCTTT. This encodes CATTPRTALNTEAFF.